This T cell receptor (beta chain) was identified during a study of graft-versus-host responses after intestinal transplantation. Study-level information: The recipients all started with anti-thymocyte globulin induction and then took tacrolimus and steroids for around three years.

J lost 3 bases, V lost 4 bases, and 15 bases had no gene match. The CDR3 runs 17 residues. CDR1 SGHDN and CDR2 FVKESK come from the germline V gene. Measured with immunoSEQ multiplex PCR; TCRdb has only the in-frame clones, and not every one. The sample shows roughly 27,000 clones, less than 90% of them seen only once. Study results and limitations: Allograft graft-versus-host to host-versus-graft clonal ratios ran high in patients with graft-donor T cell macrochimerism.

Concerning this clone itself: The antigen is not known.

This clonotype was sampled from a human patient who received an intestinal transplant, so some T cells may come from the graft donor. V usage is TRBV14 and J usage is TRBJ2-7; 7 nucleotides align to TRBD2. Sequenced material: PBMCs, taken 28 days after intestinal transplant. Written as DNA, the CDR3 is TGTGCCAGCAGCCTGAGCGGGGATTCGGTTCTGCTCTACGAGCAGTACTTC. It translates to CASSLSGDSVLLYEQYF.